The 5 T cell receptor beta chains listed next were all sequenced from one sample in a study of shared clonotypes between healthy human individuals. Measured with immunoSEQ multiplex PCR; TCRdb has only the in-frame clones, and not every one. The top ten hold approximately 0.36% of the sample, which has approximately 2.5 million clones, approximately 93% seen once. Specimen: naive CD4+ T cells from PBMCs. Subset given: CD45RA+ positively selected. Source of these receptors: a young man in good health. Some clones in this sample may be carry-over from other donors' samples.

The chain is built from TRBV6-5 and TRBJ2-7; no clear D. CDR3 length equals 16 residues. V lost 2 bases to trimming and J lost 6 bases, with 20 bases between them. Germline V gene lookup returns CDR1 MNHEY and CDR2 SVGAGI. CDR3: CASSYGTAPRFGEQYF. The CDR3 DNA sequence: TGTGCCAGCAGTTACGGCACAGCGCCTAGGTTTGGCGAGCAGTACTTC.

Concerning this clone: This same CDR3 is encoded by further DNA sequences in the sample. This rearrangement joins TRBV18 to TRBJ2-6; D is unclear. This CDR3 spans 14 amino acids. The germline V and J ends were trimmed by 4 bases and 1 base, with 5 bases remaining between them. Germline V gene sequence: CDR1 KGHSH, CDR2 LQKENI. As DNA, the CDR3 is TGTGCCAGCTCACTAGAATCTGGGGCCAACGTCCTGACTTTC. Its protein is CASSLESGANVLTF.

The V call is TRBV18, the J call TRBJ1-2; 9 bases match TRBD1. The CDR3 has 14 amino acids. Per the germline V gene, CDR1 is KGHSH and CDR2 is LQKENI. V dropped 2 bases and J dropped 3; count of bases not matched to a gene: 1. The CDR3, as DNA: TGTGCCAGCTCACCAACAGGGGGCTACTATGGCTACACCTTC. Translation gives CASSPTGGYYGYTF.

The chain has TRBV7-9 and TRBJ1-2; tentatively, D is TRBD1 (5 bases). Germline-derived CDR1 and CDR2 are SEHNR and FQNEAQ (reference sequence). Trimming removed 5 bases at V and 6 bases at J, with 16 bases between. CDR3 length equals 14 residues. CDR3 in amino acids: CASSLQEGTDGYTF. CDR3 sequence (DNA): TGTGCCAGCAGCCTACAGGAGGGGACCGATGGCTACACCTTC.

The V gene is TRBV4-2, the J gene TRBJ2-1; 8 bases match TRBD2. V trimming: 1 base; J trimming: 4 bases; junction bases outside the gene matches: 6. There are 16 residues in the CDR3. Germline loops: CDR1 LGHNA, CDR2 YNFKEQ. The CDR3 region is CASSQGGSGTYNEQFF. The CDR3 DNA follows: TGTGCCAGCAGCCAAGGCGGTAGCGGGACTTACAATGAGCAGTTCTTC.